The 28 T cell receptor beta chains given below trace back to one sample, sequenced in a study of T cell repertoires in cytomegalovirus infection (dated by TCRdb to the late 2010s). These receptors are not linked to any known antigen. The treatment or condition tag for this specimen amounts to: in vitro stimulation with specific CMV peptide epitopes to enrich CMV-specific T cells. Sequencing was performed on an Illumina HiSeq 1500. TCRdb applied fastp at Q25 and MiXCR to the public reads, then kept only in-frame beta chains. Rows with a matching CDR3 protein are joined into one entry that keeps the most common DNA and genes. Present in this sample are about 830,000 distinct CDR3 sequences, approximately 32% of which were seen just once. Of the sample, around 12% is held by the ten largest clones. The sequenced sample was cultured CD8+ T cells from PBMCs, obtained from culture after CMV antigen stimulation. The receptors come from a human donor in good health (CMV status not recorded). Some clones in this sample may be carry-over from other donors' samples.

The rearrangement links TRBV5-4 to TRBJ2-5, with a weak D call TRBD2 (6 bases). V lost 5 bases to trimming and J lost 0 bases, with 8 bases between them. From germline, CDR1 is SGHNT and CDR2 YYREEE (reference sequence). The CDR3 loop spans 13 amino acids. The CDR3 sequence is CASRRDYQETQYF. Here the CDR3 DNA reads TGTGCCAGCAGACGGGACTACCAAGAGACCCAGTACTTC.

The sample holds many counts of this clonotype. V usage is TRBV7-8 and J usage is TRBJ2-1, with TRBD1 identical over 7 bases. Germline trimming cut 1 base from V and 9 bases from J; bases unmatched to any gene: 3. Germline V gene sequence: CDR1 SGHVS, CDR2 FQNEAQ. The CDR3 has 13 amino acids. CDR3 protein: CASSLGGGGEQFF. Here the CDR3 DNA reads TGTGCCAGCAGCTTAGGAGGGGGCGGTGAGCAGTTCTTC.

This clonotype was found a few times. The chain combines TRBV2 with TRBJ2-3; TRBD2 matches 8 bases. CDR1 and CDR2 (germline): SNHLY, FYNNEI. This CDR3 is built from 16 residues. Trimming at V came to 8 bases and at J to 0 bases, leaving 10 bases not matched to a gene. The chain's CDR3 is CASGLAQGWSTDTQYF. CDR3 DNA: TGTGCCAGCGGACTAGCCCAGGGTTGGAGCACAGATACGCAGTATTTT.

This clonotype was seen a few times. The chain is built from TRBV7-9 and TRBJ2-2; possible D gene TRBD2, 5 bases. CDR1 is SEHNR, CDR2 FQNEAQ, per germline (reference sequence). CDR3 size: 14 residues. V was trimmed by 2 bases and J by 6 bases, leaving 10 bases between them. CDR3 nucleotides: TGTGCCAGCAGCTTAAGTGAGGGCTCCGGGGAGCTGTTTTTT. Translated, it gives CASSLSEGSGELFF.

The chain joins TRBV14 to TRBJ2-1, with D hard to call. Trimming cost V 0 bases and J 5 bases, with 8 bases left between them. Germline V gene lookup returns CDR1 SGHDN and CDR2 FVKESK. The CDR3 spans 14 residues. Here the CDR3 reads CASSQDSLDNEQFF. The CDR3 nucleotides read TGTGCCAGCAGCCAAGATAGCCTTGACAATGAGCAGTTCTTC. Variable domain in full (rest from reference TRBV14 and TRBJ2-1): EAGVTQFPSHSVIEKGQTVTLRCDPISGHDNLYWYRRVMGKEIKFLLHFVKESKQDESGMPNNRFLAERTGGTYSTLKVQPAELEDSGVYFCASSQDSLDNEQFFGPGTRLTVL.

The sample holds a few counts of this clonotype. The chain couples TRBV7-3 to TRBJ1-1; D gene unclear. The germline V gene has CDR1 SGHTA and CDR2 FQGTGA. V was cut by 2 bases and J by 8 bases, with 12 bases left in between. The CDR3 contains 13 residues. This CDR3 reads CASSLGFEKEAFF. CDR3 DNA sequence: TGTGCCAGCAGCTTAGGGTTCGAGAAGGAAGCTTTCTTT.

This clonotype was seen more than once but under ten times. The chain uses TRBV12-3 or TRBV12-4 and TRBJ2-2; 8 bases are a match to TRBD1. The CDR3 consists of 15 residues. V lost 5 bases to trimming and J lost 3 bases; unmatched junction nucleotides: 5. CDR3 sequence (DNA): TGTGCCAGCAGTCGGACAGGGCCCCACACCGGGGAGCTGTTTTTT. Its protein is CASSRTGPHTGELFF.

This clonotype was picked up many times. The chain combines TRBV20-1 with TRBJ2-5; 11 nucleotides align to TRBD1. This CDR3 has 14 amino acids. The V and J ends lost 6 bases and 4 bases, in that order; junction bases with no gene match: 7. Looked up from germline, CDR1 is DFQATT and CDR2 is SNEGSKA (reference sequence). CDR3 in amino acids: CSADGQGAVETQYF. CDR3 coding DNA: TGCAGTGCAGATGGACAGGGGGCAGTAGAGACCCAGTACTTC.

This clonotype was observed a handful of times. The gene calls are TRBV6-1 and TRBJ2-5, with D unclear. The CDR3 sequence is 14 residues long. Trimming cost V 5 bases and J 1 base, with 11 bases left between them. Germline loops: CDR1 MNHNS, CDR2 SASEGT. The CDR3 region is CASSLLGSQETQYF. The CDR3 nucleotides are TGTGCCAGCAGTCTCCTGGGATCCCAAGAGACCCAGTACTTC.

The chain uses TRBV12-5 and TRBJ2-2, with TRBD1 as a possible D gene (5 bases). The ends were cut back, 9 bases at V and 2 bases at J, with 7 bases in the middle. The CDR3 is 12 residues long. Germline V gene lookup returns CDR1 LGHNT and CDR2 FRNRAP. CDR3 region: CARGQNTGELFF. CDR3 DNA sequence: TGTGCTAGGGGGCAAAACACCGGGGAGCTGTTTTTT.

The chain carries TRBV7-2 and TRBJ2-6; D might be TRBD2 (6 bases). The CDR3 is 18 amino acids. The germline gives CDR1 SGHTA, CDR2 FQGNSA. V was clipped by 1 base and J by 2 bases, with 15 bases between them. Here the CDR3 reads CASSLGWLGGTGANVLTF. The CDR3 DNA follows: TGTGCCAGCAGCTTAGGCTGGCTCGGGGGTACTGGGGCCAACGTCCTGACTTTC.

This clonotype was observed a few times. The chain combines TRBV7-8 with TRBJ2-4; D unclear. This CDR3 is 13 amino acids long. V lost 5 bases and J lost 6, with 11 bases in between. Germline V gene sequence: CDR1 SGHVS, CDR2 FQNEAQ. CDR3 sequence: CASSRPVGNIQYF. In DNA form, the CDR3 reads TGTGCCAGCAGCAGGCCCGTTGGAAACATTCAGTACTTC.

The gene calls are TRBV12-3 or TRBV12-4 and TRBJ1-5; a weak D match, TRBD1 (5 bases). V lost 6 bases to trimming and J lost 7 bases, with 16 bases between them. The CDR3 is 14 amino acids. The CDR3 here is CASSPGGVKQPQHF. The CDR3 DNA sequence: TGTGCCAGCAGCCCCGGGGGGGTGAAACAGCCCCAGCATTTT.

The chain joins TRBV20-1 to TRBJ2-5; possible D gene TRBD2, 6 bases. Trimming pared 3 bases from V and 5 bases from J, leaving 16 bases between. CDR3 length equals 14 residues. Germline CDR1 DFQATT, CDR2 SNEGSKA (reference sequence). The CDR3 region is CSASFPSEEETQYF. The CDR3 bases are TGCAGTGCTAGCTTTCCTAGCGAGGAGGAGACCCAGTACTTC.

The rearrangement links TRBV11-3 to TRBJ1-5, with D tentatively TRBD1 (5 bases). Germline-derived CDR1 and CDR2 are SGHNT and YENEEA. With 0 bases removed from V and 7 bases from J, the gap between germline ends came to 10 bases. The CDR3 spans 14 residues. In nucleotides, the CDR3 is TGTGCCAGCAGCTTAGATGGGGGGAGGCAGCCCCAGCATTTT. This sequence encodes CASSLDGGRQPQHF.

Many counts were recorded for this clonotype. The J gene is TRBJ2-1, the V gene TRBV7-2, with D uncertain. The V gene's germline CDR1 is SGHTA and CDR2 FQGNSA. V lost 3 bases, J lost 4 bases, and 7 bases lay in between. This CDR3 has 13 residues. DNA for the CDR3: TGTGCCAGCAGCTTCCAGGAATACAATGAGCAGTTCTTC. Encoded protein: CASSFQEYNEQFF.

The rearrangement joins TRBV19 to TRBJ2-3, with D perhaps matching TRBD1 (6 bases). The CDR3 covers 17 residues. From germline, CDR1 is LNHDA and CDR2 SQIVND (reference sequence). V shed 6 bases and J shed 4 bases, with 23 bases lying between them. CDR3: CASRQPGHSPSADTQYF. The CDR3 DNA follows: TGTGCCAGTAGACAACCGGGACACTCCCCGTCGGCAGATACGCAGTATTTT.

V gene TRBV6-2 or TRBV6-3 combines with J gene TRBJ2-2; no clear D. This CDR3 contains 14 residues. The V end lost 3 bases, the J end lost 6 bases, and 11 bases lay between the germline ends. Germline V gene data show CDR1 as MNHEY and CDR2 as SVGEGT. As DNA, the CDR3 is TGTGCCAGCAGTTATTACCGGGCGGCCGGGGAGCTGTTTTTT. Its translation is CASSYYRAAGELFF.

The chain combines TRBV27 with TRBJ1-2; perhaps TRBD1 as D (6 bases). The CDR3 runs 14 residues. Trimming took 1 base from V and 3 from J, leaving 9 bases between them. The germline gives CDR1 MNHEY, CDR2 SMNVEV (reference sequence). The CDR3: CASSLYTGYYGYTF. In DNA form, the CDR3 reads TGTGCCAGCAGTTTATATACAGGGTACTATGGCTACACCTTC.

The CDR3 nucleotides read TGTGCCACCCTTGGGCCCGGGGAGCTGTTTTTT. It translates to CATLGPGELFF. The chain carries TRBV6-1 and TRBJ2-2; D remains ambiguous. CDR3 size: 11 residues. V was shortened by 10 bases and J by 6 bases, with 9 bases between the two germline ends. From germline, CDR1 is MNHNS and CDR2 SASEGT.

The chain has TRBV7-6 and TRBJ2-1; D unclear. The CDR3 covers 18 residues. The germline V gene encodes CDR1 SGHVS and CDR2 FNYEAQ. The CDR3 coding sequence is TGTGGCAGAGGCTTAGGGCCTGAGGAGCGCGTCTCCTACAATGAGCAGTTCTTC. This codes for CGRGLGPEERVSYNEQFF.

The chain couples TRBV12-5 to TRBJ2-7, with a weak D call TRBD2 (6 bases). Germline CDR1 reads LGHNT; CDR2 reads FRNRAP. This CDR3 has 14 residues. The V end lost 5 bases, the J end lost 0 bases, and 11 bases lay between the germline ends. The CDR3 DNA reads as TGTGCTAGTGGTGTTGGACTACCCTCCTACGAGCAGTACTTC. This codes for CASGVGLPSYEQYF. Filled out from reference TRBV12-5 and TRBJ2-7, the complete variable domain reads DARVTQTPRHKVTEMGQEVTMRCQPILGHNTVFWYRQTMMQGLELLAYFRNRAPLDDSGMPKDRFSAEMPDATLATLKIQPSEPRDSAVYFCASGVGLPSYEQYFGPGTRLTVT.

This clonotype has ten or more counts. The CDR3 is CAIPTSLGTETQYF. CDR3 bases: TGTGCCATCCCGACTAGCCTTGGAACAGAGACCCAGTACTTC. The rearrangement joins TRBV6-1 to TRBJ2-5; 7 bases line up with TRBD2. The junction had 12 bases not matched to a gene; V was cut back by 10 bases and J by 4 bases. This CDR3 is built from 14 residues. From germline, CDR1 is MNHNS and CDR2 SASEGT.

The V and J genes are TRBV19 and TRBJ1-1; D unclear. The CDR3 length is 12 residues. Trimming removed 2 bases from V and 8 bases from J, with 9 bases in between. The germline gives CDR1 LNHDA, CDR2 SQIVND (reference sequence). The CDR3 DNA is TGTGCCAGTAGTATAAACCGGAGAGAAGCTTTCTTT. As protein: CASSINRREAFF.

This clonotype was observed a handful of times. The chain combines TRBV19 with TRBJ2-1; TRBD1 matches 9 bases. Germline values: CDR1 LNHDA, CDR2 SQIVND (reference sequence). The CDR3 extends over 15 amino acids. The V segment lost 4 bases and the J segment 7 bases; nucleotides outside the gene matches: 8. CDR3 nucleotides: TGTGCCAGTAGTAACGGACAGGGGATAATGAATGAGCAGTTCTTC. As protein: CASSNGQGIMNEQFF.

This clonotype was counted only a few times. The gene calls are TRBV7-9 and TRBJ1-1; the D is unclear. The V and J ends lost 8 bases and 7 bases respectively, with 11 bases between them. Germline values: CDR1 SEHNR, CDR2 FQNEAQ (reference sequence). The CDR3 sequence is 11 residues long. The CDR3 here is CASSGLNEAFF. The DNA of the CDR3 is TGTGCCAGCTCAGGACTGAATGAAGCTTTCTTT.

This clonotype was picked up a small number of times. J is TRBJ2-7 and V is TRBV10-3, with D perhaps matching TRBD1 (6 bases). Germline values: CDR1 ENHRY, CDR2 SYGVKD. V was pared by 6 bases and J by 0 bases, with 12 bases between. This CDR3 contains 14 residues. The chain's CDR3 is CAIRTGASSYEQYF. CDR3 coding DNA: TGTGCCATCAGGACAGGTGCCAGCTCCTACGAGCAGTACTTC.

V usage is TRBV7-8 and J usage is TRBJ1-6; TRBD1 might be the D (6 bases). V lost 2 bases and J 10 bases, leaving 18 bases between the germline ends. Per the germline V gene, CDR1 is SGHVS and CDR2 is FQNEAQ. CDR3 length equals 16 residues. The CDR3 DNA sequence: TGTGCCAGCAGCTTAAAATCCTCCATGGGGGGCTCACCCCTCCACTTT. Encoded protein: CASSLKSSMGGSPLHF.